A single sample gave rise to the 31 T cell receptor beta chains below, sequenced in a study of regulatory T cells in long-lasting Graves disease. Sequencing libraries for TCR beta were prepared with iRepertoire HTBI primers and Arm-PCR of CDR3 regions. TCRdb re-analysed the multiplex PCR reads in MiXCR, keeping a single row per CDR3 protein. The repertoire holds 350,000 to 500,000 distinct CDR3 sequences, around 13% seen once, with approximately 19% in the top ten. Specified time point: newly diagnosed GD, antithyroid drugs for less than 3 months. Generation of the TCR library employed RNA extracted from PBMCs. These data also formed part of another study, on T cells in Graves' hyperthyroidism and ophthalmopathy.

The source was peripheral blood mononuclear cells (PBMCs), collected at new diagnosis, from a patient treated with antithyroid drugs. The origin of the receptors is a woman aged 50 to 65 with Graves disease.

Details on this clonotype: Possible read error: a much larger clone is one base away. The chain combines TRBV5-5 with TRBJ1-1; D gene ambiguous. The length of the CDR3 is 14 residues. From germline, CDR1 is SGHKS and CDR2 YYEKEE (reference sequence). The ends were cut back, 8 bases at V and 3 bases at J, with 17 bases in the middle. The CDR3 here is CARSVQAMDTEAFF. The DNA of the CDR3 is TGTGCCAGAAGCGTTCAGGCCATGGACACTGAAGCTTTCTTT.

The chain recombines TRBV28 with TRBJ1-5; 7 nucleotides line up with TRBD1. The germline V gene encodes CDR1 MDHEN and CDR2 SYDVKM. V lost 3 bases and J lost 4; bases outside the gene matches: 9. The CDR3 totals 16 residues. CDR3 protein: CASSLGTGAGNQPQHF. Written as DNA, the CDR3 is TGTGCCAGCAGTTTGGGTACAGGGGCGGGTAATCAGCCCCAGCATTTT.

The chain has TRBV6-1 and TRBJ2-5; TRBD2 matches 9 bases. There are 14 residues in the CDR3. The V gene end was trimmed by 5 bases and the J gene end by 5 bases; junction bases not matched to a gene: 6. Germline V gene sequence: CDR1 MNHNS, CDR2 SASEGT. The CDR3 nucleotides are TGTGCCAGCAGTCCGGGACTAGCACTGGAGACCCAGTACTTC. It is translated as CASSPGLALETQYF.

This chain uses TRBV18 with TRBJ1-1; D gene ambiguous. Germline V gene lookup returns CDR1 KGHSH and CDR2 LQKENI. The germline V and J ends were trimmed by 1 base and 2 bases, with 14 bases remaining between them. The CDR3 is 16 amino acids. The CDR3 loop reads CASSPLREVHNTEAFF. DNA of the CDR3: TGTGCCAGCTCACCACTAAGGGAGGTGCACAACACTGAAGCTTTCTTT.

This clonotype showed up many times. The rearrangement uses TRBV20-1 and TRBJ2-1; D is uncertain. The CDR3 is 14 residues long. V lost 4 bases and J lost 2, with 12 bases in between. CDR1 is DFQATT, CDR2 SNEGSKA, per germline (reference sequence). CDR3 sequence reads: CSATRIRAYNEQFF. The CDR3 nucleotides are TGCAGTGCTACACGCATAAGGGCCTACAATGAGCAGTTCTTC.

Regarding this clonotype: Germline and junction disagree at one end, which may indicate a read error. The chain links TRBV19 to TRBJ2-6; TRBD2 is a possible D gene (5 bases). The germline V gene has CDR1 LNHDA and CDR2 SQIVND (reference sequence). This CDR3 has 15 amino acids. The CDR3 nucleotides are TGTGCCAGTATGGAGGCGGATGTTGGGACCAACGTCCTGACTTTC. Translating it yields CASMEADVGTNVLTF.

This clonotype was picked up many times. This chain uses TRBV5-6 with TRBJ2-7; D is undetermined. The CDR3 totals 14 residues. In germline, CDR1 is SGHDT, CDR2 YYEEEE. Trimming took 2 bases from V and 3 from J, leaving 12 bases between them. CDR3 coding DNA: TGTGCCAGCAGCTTCGGTCTTCTTAGCTACGAGCAGTACTTC. Translating gives CASSFGLLSYEQYF.

At least ten counts were recorded for this clonotype. The J gene is TRBJ1-1, the V gene TRBV27, with D possibly TRBD1 on 6 matching bases. This CDR3 has 17 amino acids. Germline values: CDR1 MNHEY, CDR2 SMNVEV (reference sequence). V lost 0 bases, J lost 3 bases, and 17 bases lay in between. In DNA form, the CDR3 reads TGTGCCAGCAGTTTATCTGCCCCGGGGCAGGGGTACACTGAAGCTTTCTTT. The encoded protein is CASSLSAPGQGYTEAFF.

This clonotype was seen ten or more times. The V and J genes are TRBV28 and TRBJ1-5; tentative D call: TRBD1 (5 bases). The length of the CDR3 is 14 residues. Germline lookup yields CDR1 MDHEN and CDR2 SYDVKM. V gave up 2 bases and J gave up 3 bases, with 8 bases separating them. This chain's CDR3 is CASSLLGDNQPQHF. The CDR3 nucleotides read TGTGCCAGCAGTTTACTAGGGGACAATCAGCCCCAGCATTTT. Using reference TRBV28 and TRBJ1-5 for the parts outside the CDR3, the full variable domain is DVKVTQSSRYLVKRTGEKVFLECVQDMDHENMFWYRQDPGLGLRLIYFSYDVKMKEKGDIPEGYSVSREKKERFSLILESASTNQTSMYLCASSLLGDNQPQHFGDGTRLSIL.

Remarks on this clonotype: It may be a read error: a sequence one base away is much more abundant. The genes are TRBV3-1 and TRBJ1-2, with D unclear. V was clipped by 4 bases and J by 4 bases, with 10 bases between them. This CDR3 comprises 13 residues. Germline V CDR1 and CDR2: LGHDT, YNNKEL (reference sequence). The CDR3 DNA reads as TGTGCCAGCAGCCTGTCGGGCCGCTATGGCTACACCTTC. This translates into CASSLSGRYGYTF.

With regard to this clonotype: The junction departs from the called germline gene at one end, perhaps through a read error. This chain connects TRBV5-1 to TRBJ2-1, with D perhaps TRBD1 (6 bases). From germline, CDR1 is SGHRS and CDR2 YFSETQ. CDR3 length: 16 residues. CDR3 region: CASRQTGSYSYNEQFF. The DNA for the CDR3 is TGCGCTAGCAGACAAACAGGGAGTTATTCCTACAATGAGCAGTTCTTC.

This clonotype was found many times. The chain recombines TRBV30 with TRBJ1-1; 10 nucleotides align to TRBD1. The CDR3 totals 11 residues. Germline lookup yields CDR1 GTSNPN and CDR2 SVGIG (reference sequence). V shed 4 bases, J shed 9 bases, and the junction held 2 bases outside the gene matches. The CDR3 DNA reads as TGTGCCTGGACGACAGGGGGCAAAGCTTTCTTT. Translation: CAWTTGGKAFF.

This clonotype has a handful of counts. The chain is built from TRBV19 and TRBJ2-2, with a tentative D call TRBD2 (5 bases). The CDR3 is 16 residues long. V was trimmed by 5 bases and J by 7 bases, leaving 20 bases between them. In germline, CDR1 is LNHDA, CDR2 SQIVND (reference sequence). The CDR3 spells CASSPRASWGSGELFF. The CDR3 DNA reads as TGTGCCAGTAGTCCCCGGGCTAGCTGGGGTAGCGGGGAGCTGTTTTTT.

This clonotype appeared a few times. The rearrangement uses TRBV2 and TRBJ1-1; TRBD1 matches 12 bases. Germline CDR1 and CDR2: SNHLY and FYNNEI. Trimming removed 5 bases from V and 6 bases from J; junction bases left unmatched: 7. The CDR3 runs to 15 residues. This CDR3 is CASSSPGQGAAEAFF. In nucleotides, the CDR3 is TGTGCCAGCAGTTCCCCGGGACAGGGGGCTGCTGAAGCTTTCTTT. The full variable domain, its missing parts supplied by reference TRBV2 and TRBJ1-1, is EPEVTQTPSHQVTQMGQEVILRCVPISNHLYFYWYRQILGQKVEFLVSFYNNEISEKSEIFDDQFSVERPDGSNFTLKIRSTKLEDSAMYFCASSSPGQGAAEAFFGQGTRLTVV.

This clonotype was observed a handful of times. One end of the junction does not line up with germline, which may come from a read error. The rearrangement links TRBV27 to TRBJ2-7, with D maybe TRBD2 (6 bases). The CDR3 runs to 13 residues. Looked up from germline, CDR1 is MNHEY and CDR2 is SMNVEV (reference sequence). DNA for the CDR3: TGTGCCAGCAGTCAAACATGGGCGACTAGTGAATGGTTC. This encodes CASSQTWATSEWF.

This clonotype was counted at least ten times. The chain employs TRBV6-1 and TRBJ1-1; D gene ambiguous. Trimming took off 10 bases at V and 4 bases at J, with 16 bases between the two ends. This CDR3 has 13 amino acids. Germline loops: CDR1 MNHNS, CDR2 SASEGT. CDR3 nucleotides: TGTGCCACCTCCGCCGGGCCGTCCACTGAAGCTTTCTTT. Translation gives CATSAGPSTEAFF.

Note on this clonotype: This may be a read error: a much more frequent sequence differs by one nucleotide. V gene TRBV6-5 combines with J gene TRBJ1-2; D not certain. In germline, CDR1 is MNHEY, CDR2 SVGAGI. The CDR3 runs 15 residues. The CDR3 spells CAGSYSAAKNYGYTF. The CDR3 DNA sequence: TGTGCCGGCAGTTACTCGGCAGCTAAAAACTATGGCTACACCTTC.

This clonotype was recorded at least ten times. The chain has TRBV3-1 and TRBJ2-1, with D possibly matching TRBD1 (5 bases). Germline V gives CDR1 LGHDT, CDR2 YNNKEL (reference sequence). The CDR3 contains 15 residues. V gave up 2 bases and J gave up 6 bases, with 14 bases separating them. In nucleotides, the CDR3 is TGTGCCAGCAGCCAACTCGGTAGTCAGGGCAATGAGCAGTTCTTC. It encodes CASSQLGSQGNEQFF.

This clonotype was observed at least ten times. The chain uses TRBV3-1 and TRBJ2-7, with D perhaps matching TRBD2 (6 bases). The ends were cut back, 4 bases at V and 6 bases at J, with 16 bases in the middle. The CDR3 is 14 amino acids. Per the germline V gene, CDR1 is LGHDT and CDR2 is YNNKEL (reference sequence). CDR3 region: CASSPQEGAVEQYF. The CDR3 region has the DNA TGTGCCAGCAGCCCTCAGGAGGGTGCAGTCGAGCAGTACTTC.

The sample holds many counts of this clonotype. This chain links TRBV7-9 with TRBJ1-5; D remains unclear. This CDR3 is 12 amino acids long. Trimming removed 6 bases from V and 4 bases from J, with 7 bases in between. Germline CDR1 reads SEHNR; CDR2 reads FQNEAQ (reference sequence). The CDR3 reads CASSLQNQPQHF. The CDR3 DNA reads as TGTGCCAGCAGTTTACAGAATCAGCCCCAGCATTTT.

This clonotype was picked up a small number of times. The rearrangement links TRBV2 to TRBJ1-1; possibly TRBD1 for D (5 bases). CDR1 SNHLY and CDR2 FYNNEI come from the germline V gene. The CDR3 has 14 amino acids. The germline V and J ends were trimmed by 3 bases and 8 bases, with 16 bases remaining between them. CDR3 in amino acids: CASSDHGAQGEAFF. As DNA, the CDR3 is TGTGCCAGCAGTGACCACGGGGCCCAGGGCGAAGCTTTCTTT.

The rearrangement joins TRBV9 to TRBJ2-1; D perhaps matches TRBD2 (6 bases). Germline V lookup: CDR1 SGDLS, CDR2 YYNGEE. This CDR3 comprises 16 residues. V lost 0 bases to trimming and J lost 0 bases, with 10 bases between them. For the CDR3, the DNA is TGTGCCAGCAGCGTAGCGGGGAGGCCCTCCTACAATGAGCAGTTCTTC. Its protein product is CASSVAGRPSYNEQFF.

The rearrangement links TRBV7-8 to TRBJ1-2, with D hard to call. The CDR3 sequence is 14 residues long. CDR1 SGHVS and CDR2 FQNEAQ come from the germline V gene. The V and J ends lost 5 bases and 2 bases respectively, with 12 bases between them. The CDR3 region has the DNA TGTGCCAGCAGCCCACCGACAATAAACTATGGCTACACCTTC. Its translation is CASSPPTINYGYTF. Based on the CDR3 plus reference TRBV7-8 and TRBJ1-2, the full variable domain is GAGVSQSPRYKVAKRGQDVALRCDPISGHVSLFWYQQALGQGPEFLTYFQNEAQLDKSGLPSDRFFAERPEGSVSTLKIQRTQQEDSAVYLCASSPPTINYGYTFGSGTRLTVV.

This clonotype occurred many times. The chain recombines TRBV12-3 or TRBV12-4 with TRBJ2-3; the match to TRBD2 covers 8 bases. This CDR3 is 15 amino acids long. After removal of 3 bases from V and 4 bases from J, the junction contained 6 bases not matched to a gene. CDR3 region: CASSFGLAGPDTQYF. The CDR3 DNA is TGTGCCAGCAGTTTCGGACTAGCCGGTCCAGATACGCAGTATTTT.

The chain employs TRBV27 and TRBJ1-5, with D maybe TRBD1 (6 bases). The CDR3 sequence is 16 residues long. Germline assignment: CDR1 MNHEY and CDR2 SMNVEV (reference sequence). Trimming shortened V by 6 bases and J by 3 bases, and 18 bases separated the two germline ends. CDR3 sequence reads: CASRPNTRGNNQPQHF. The CDR3 region has the DNA TGTGCCAGCAGGCCAAACACCAGGGGCAACAATCAGCCCCAGCATTTT.

This chain joins TRBV20-1 and TRBJ1-5, with 11 bases aligning to TRBD1. This CDR3 has 17 residues. Germline V gene sequence: CDR1 DFQATT, CDR2 SNEGSKA (reference sequence). Losses at the gene ends were 2 bases for V and 1 base for J; bases not matched to a gene: 7. As DNA, the CDR3 is TGCAGTGCTAGACCGGGACAGGGGGTAAGGAGCAATCAGCCCCAGCATTTT. This gives the protein CSARPGQGVRSNQPQHF.

In the case of this clonotype: A much more abundant neighbour one base away suggests this may be a read error. Lacking the conserved final phenylalanine or tryptophan, this CDR3 likely reflects a read error. This chain links TRBV11-3 with TRBJ2-1; possibly TRBD2 for D (6 bases). CDR3 length equals 15 residues. The ends were cut back, 0 bases at V and 3 bases at J, with 9 bases in the middle. Germline V gene lookup returns CDR1 SGHNT and CDR2 YENEEA. The CDR3 DNA is TGTGCCAGCAGCTTAGACGGCGGGAACTACAATGAGCAGTTCATC. Translation gives CASSLDGGNYNEQFI.

This clonotype turned up a few times. The chain recombines TRBV27 with TRBJ2-2; D tentatively reads TRBD1 or TRBD2 (5 bases each). The CDR3 has 13 residues. V was shortened by 0 bases and J by 10 bases, with 9 bases between the two germline ends. Looked up from germline, CDR1 is MNHEY and CDR2 is SMNVEV (reference sequence). The chain's CDR3 is CASSLSIGTELFF. CDR3 sequence (DNA): TGTGCCAGCAGTTTATCGATAGGGACGGAGCTGTTTTTT.

This clonotype was seen repeatedly, ten times or more. The J gene is TRBJ1-1, the V gene TRBV7-2; D ambiguous. V lost 3 bases to trimming and J lost 0 bases, with 11 bases between them. Germline CDR1 SGHTA, CDR2 FQGNSA. The CDR3 extends over 15 amino acids. The chain's CDR3 is CASSLRRRMNTEAFF. Written as DNA, the CDR3 is TGTGCCAGCAGCTTGCGGAGGAGGATGAACACTGAAGCTTTCTTT.

There are many counts of this clonotype. The chain recombines TRBV6-2 or TRBV6-3 with TRBJ2-7, with 11 bases matching TRBD2. Germline V gene sequence: CDR1 MNHEY, CDR2 SVGEGT. J was trimmed by 5 bases and V by 5 bases; bases with no gene match: 5. The CDR3 totals 14 residues. Here the CDR3 reads CASSQTSGTNEQYF. For the CDR3, the DNA is TGTGCCAGCAGTCAGACTAGCGGGACAAACGAGCAGTACTTC.

This clonotype was found a few times. V gene TRBV28 combines with J gene TRBJ2-2, with D uncertain. V shed 4 bases and J shed 4 bases, with 13 bases lying between them. The CDR3 consists of 15 residues. From germline, CDR1 is MDHEN and CDR2 SYDVKM. CDR3 coding DNA: TGTGCCAGCAGTTCCCCCGGGTCCGCCACCGGGGAGCTGTTTTTT. The encoded protein is CASSSPGSATGELFF. The full variable domain, in which reference TRBV28 and TRBJ2-2 provide the parts outside the CDR3, is DVKVTQSSRYLVKRTGEKVFLECVQDMDHENMFWYRQDPGLGLRLIYFSYDVKMKEKGDIPEGYSVSREKKERFSLILESASTNQTSMYLCASSSPGSATGELFFGEGSRLTVL.